Presented here are 12 T cell receptor beta chains from one specimen sequenced in a study (dated by TCRdb to 2014 to 2015). The library was obtained by 5' RACE. The run used an Illumina MiSeq. TCRdb reprocessing: public reads trimmed at Q25 with fastp, clones called with MiXCR, in-frame beta chains kept. Every CDR3 protein is listed once, alongside the most common genes and DNA of its rows. This sample has almost 9,000 distinct CDR3 sequences in its table, and around a quarter of those were observed once. The ten largest clones take up 3.5% to 6% of the sample. The specimen sequenced was naive CD4+ T cells sorted from a lymph node. The sample's cell subset or site label, decoded: naive CD4+ T cells, CD4+CD45RA+CD25-. The receptors originated from a female donor with breast cancer.

V usage is TRBV6-5 and J usage is TRBJ1-5, with D possibly being TRBD1 (6 bases). The CDR3 length is 17 residues. V was trimmed by 5 bases and J by 0 bases, leaving 17 bases between them. CDR1 and CDR2 (germline): MNHEY, SVGAGI. The CDR3 is CASSPQGSTYSNQPQHF. The CDR3 nucleotides read TGTGCCAGCAGTCCACAGGGTTCCACTTATAGCAATCAGCCCCAGCATTTT.

This clonotype was recorded many times. Possible read error: a much larger clone is one base away. This CDR3 is missing its conserved last phenylalanine or tryptophan, likely due to a read error. V gene TRBV27 combines with J gene TRBJ2-5; D gene unclear. The V gene's germline CDR1 is MNHEY and CDR2 SMNVEV (reference sequence). The CDR3 is made up of 12 amino acids. Trimming cost V 8 bases and J 2 bases, with 9 bases left between them. The CDR3 loop is CASGKIQETQYL. The CDR3 nucleotides are TGTGCCAGCGGAAAAATACAAGAGACCCAGTACCTC.

The table lists this clonotype with a few counts. The gene calls are TRBV18 and TRBJ2-6, with D tentatively TRBD2 (6 bases). Trimming shortened V by 3 bases and J by 2 bases, and 8 bases separated the two germline ends. The CDR3 runs 15 residues. Germline V gene data show CDR1 as KGHSH and CDR2 as LQKENI. CDR3 in amino acids: CASSPGGAGANVLTF. CDR3 nucleotide sequence: TGTGCCAGCTCACCCGGAGGGGCTGGGGCCAACGTCCTGACTTTC.

The table lists this clonotype with a few counts. The V call is TRBV9, the J call TRBJ2-1; D is unresolved. Germline V lookup: CDR1 SGDLS, CDR2 YYNGEE. This CDR3 is built from 15 residues. The ends were cut back, 0 bases at V and 9 bases at J, with 16 bases in the middle. The CDR3 protein is CASSVVDRVDTEQFF. The DNA of the CDR3 is TGTGCCAGCAGCGTAGTGGACCGGGTTGACACTGAGCAGTTCTTC.

Of note for this clonotype: A much larger clone differs by one base, so this may be a read error. The gene calls are TRBV2 and TRBJ1-2, with 11 bases identical to TRBD1. V gave up 7 bases and J gave up 0 bases; unmatched junction bases: 7. Germline assignment: CDR1 SNHLY and CDR2 FYNNEI. The CDR3 is 16 residues long. DNA for the CDR3: TGTGCCAGCAAGGCCGGACAGGGGGCCGCTAACTATGGCTACACCTTC. This translates into CASKAGQGAANYGYTF.

This clonotype is termed medium-sized. This chain connects TRBV7-6 to TRBJ2-1, with TRBD2 matching 9 bases. The CDR3 sequence is 16 residues long. Germline trimming cut 4 bases from V and 4 bases from J; bases unmatched to any gene: 8. Germline V lookup: CDR1 SGHVS, CDR2 FNYEAQ. CDR3 DNA sequence: TGTGCCAGCAGCTCCGCCGGGACTAGCTCATACAATGAGCAGTTCTTC. This codes for CASSSAGTSSYNEQFF.

In this sample, this clonotype is medium-sized. CDR3 amino acids: CASSRNDMAFF. CDR3 DNA sequence: TGTGCCAGCAGCCGAAACGATATGGCTTTCTTT. This chain links TRBV11-3 with TRBJ1-1; D remains unclear. Per the germline V gene, CDR1 is SGHNT and CDR2 is YENEEA. This CDR3 is 11 amino acids long. V lost 5 bases, J lost 11 bases, and 12 bases lay in between.

A few counts support this clonotype. V and J are TRBV9 and TRBJ2-2; TRBD1 is a possible D gene (6 bases). This CDR3 region has 14 residues. Germline V gives CDR1 SGDLS, CDR2 YYNGEE. The V end was cut by 2 bases, the J end by 7 bases, with 12 bases between. CDR3 in amino acids: CASSVMGASGELFF. The CDR3 DNA reads TGTGCCAGCAGCGTTATGGGGGCTAGCGGGGAGCTGTTTTTT.

The table lists this clonotype with a few counts. At one of its ends the junction is not consistent with the germline gene, which may arise from a read error. V gene TRBV18 combines with J gene TRBJ2-3; 7 nucleotides align to TRBD2. The CDR3 length is 16 residues. Germline V gives CDR1 KGHSH, CDR2 LQKENI. The CDR3 spells CASSPTASGLTDTQCF. DNA of the CDR3: TGTGCCAGCTCACCAACGGCTAGCGGTCTAACAGATACGCAGTGTTTT.

This clonotype showed up just a few times. The V and J genes are TRBV7-2 and TRBJ2-1; possibly TRBD1 for D (7 bases). CDR1 is SGHTA and CDR2 is FQGNSA in the germline V gene. The length of the CDR3 is 15 residues. Trimming shortened V by 1 base and J by 4 bases, and 11 bases separated the two germline ends. CDR3 residues: CASSLGAGGYNEQFF. The CDR3 nucleotides are TGTGCCAGCAGCTTAGGGGCAGGGGGGTACAATGAGCAGTTCTTC.

As regards this clonotype: A much larger clone is a single base away; this may be a read error. The chain combines TRBV20-1 with TRBJ2-3, with 8 bases fitting TRBD2. The V gene end was trimmed by 6 bases and the J gene end by 0 bases; junction bases not matched to a gene: 11. Germline-derived CDR1 and CDR2 are DFQATT and SNEGSKA (reference sequence). The CDR3 is 16 residues long. CDR3 sequence: CSASSFGGRSTDTQYF. CDR3 coding DNA: TGCAGTGCGTCGTCGTTCGGCGGGAGGAGCACAGATACGCAGTATTTT.

By share, this clonotype ranks as medium-sized. The rearrangement joins TRBV4-2 to TRBJ2-1; TRBD2 matches at 14 bases. Germline-derived CDR1 and CDR2 are LGHNA and YNFKEQ. The CDR3 loop spans 17 amino acids. Trimming took 3 bases from V and 9 from J; bases not matched to a gene: 10. CDR3 nucleotides: TGTGCCAGCAGCCAGGGTCCCGGGACTAGCGGGGGCGGTGAGCAGTTCTTC. Translation: CASSQGPGTSGGGEQFF.